Listed below are T cell receptor beta chains from one sample, sequenced in a study of molecular identifiers for immune sequencing clone quantification. Via MiXCR, TCRdb re-called the PCR reads, giving one row per CDR3 protein. The repertoire consists of hundreds of thousands of distinct CDR3 sequences, with about 25% occurring once and the leading ten covering 0.6% to 0.9%. Material: naive CD8+ T cells from blood, with Jurkat cell RNA spiked in. These receptors were obtained from a human donor in good health. Some libraries in this study had Jurkat cell RNA spiked in. Both conserved end residues are part of each CDR3. A D gene is named only where the DNA matches it firmly. Clone size is shown for a subset of rows, as once, few, many or a class of expanded clone.

CDR3nt	CDR3aa	d_gene	j_gene	v_gene	abundance
TGTGCCAGCAGCCAACAGGGACAGGGTACCCATGAGCAGTTCTTC	CASSQQGQGTHEQFF	TRBD1	TRBJ2-1	TRBV9	-
TGTGCCAGCAGTTACTCGATCAACGAGGACGGGCAGTTCTTC	CASSYSINEDGQFF	-	TRBJ2-1	TRBV6-2/TRBV6-3	-
TGCAGTGCTAGAGGGTACGGGGGGGCAACAGATACGCAGTATTTT	CSARGYGGATDTQYF	TRBD2	TRBJ2-3	TRBV20-1	few
TGTGCCAGCAGCCCTACGAGGAAAGAGACCCAGTACTTC	CASSPTRKETQYF	-	TRBJ2-5	TRBV12-3/TRBV12-4	-
TGTGCCAGCAGGGAGGACAGTAACACTGAAGCTTTCTTT	CASREDSNTEAFF	-	TRBJ1-1	TRBV2	many
TGCGCCAGCAGCTTGGTACCTACAGGGGCCAGCTACGAGCAGTACTTC	CASSLVPTGASYEQYF	TRBD1	TRBJ2-7	TRBV5-1	once
TGCGCCAGCAGCCAATTAACCGGGTCTAATGAAAAACTGTTTTTT	CASSQLTGSNEKLFF	-	TRBJ1-4	TRBV4-3	few
TGTGCCAGTACCTATGACCCTAGGGGTCAGCCCCAGCATTTT	CASTYDPRGQPQHF	-	TRBJ1-5	TRBV19	-
TGTGCCAGCAGTGAGCCAGGGGGCGACGACGAGCAGTACTTC	CASSEPGGDDEQYF	TRBD1	TRBJ2-7	TRBV2	few
TGTGCCAGCAGTTCCCTAAGCCGGGGACAGGGGGCGAATGAGCAGTACTTC	CASSSLSRGQGANEQYF	TRBD1	TRBJ2-7	TRBV6-2/TRBV6-3	-
TGCAGTGCTAGTGGTCTCGGGAACTACGAGCAGTACTTC	CSASGLGNYEQYF	-	TRBJ2-7	TRBV20-1	many
TGCGCCAGCAGCCAAGAGGCCTCCCCGACAGTCTTCTATGGCTACACCTTC	CASSQEASPTVFYGYTF	-	TRBJ1-2	TRBV4-3	many
TGTGCCAGCAGTTACAGGGATTACTATAGCAATCAGCCCCAGCATTTT	CASSYRDYYSNQPQHF	-	TRBJ1-5	TRBV6-2/TRBV6-3	few
TGTGCCAGCAGCCAATCGGTAGGGAAAGAGCAGTACTTC	CASSQSVGKEQYF	-	TRBJ2-7	TRBV14	-
TGTGCCAGCAGCTTGGGACCGCTCATGAACACTGAAGCTTTCTTT	CASSLGPLMNTEAFF	-	TRBJ1-1	TRBV7-2	many
TGCAGTGCTAGAGATGGGGGGGTAGTTTATAATGAGCAGTTCTTC	CSARDGGVVYNEQFF	TRBD2	TRBJ2-1	TRBV20-1	-
TGCGCCAGCGGCTTGGACGAAAGCGAGCAGTACTTC	CASGLDESEQYF	-	TRBJ2-7	TRBV5-1	-
TGCGCCAGCAGCCCGACCGACAAGTCTAACTATGGCTACACCTTC	CASSPTDKSNYGYTF	-	TRBJ1-2	TRBV5-1	many
TGTGCCAGCAGTTATGGGACCGGGGAGAACACCGGGGAGCTGTTTTTT	CASSYGTGENTGELFF	-	TRBJ2-2	TRBV12-3/TRBV12-4	-
TGTGCCAGCAGCTTAGGGTCGAGGTATTCAGACACTGAAGCTTTCTTT	CASSLGSRYSDTEAFF	-	TRBJ1-1	TRBV7-8	many
TGTGCCAGCAGTCAATGGGACAGCACAGATACGCAGTATTTT	CASSQWDSTDTQYF	-	TRBJ2-3	TRBV28	many